This paragraph reports one T cell receptor beta chain. Its target is unknown. The V gene's germline CDR1 is SGHTA and CDR2 FQGNSA. This CDR3 region has 13 residues. UMI-labeled 5' RACE yielded the TRB cDNA libraries. TCRdb re-called the 5' RACE reads; one entry per CDR3 protein, DNA not given. Its listing shows about 43,000 distinct CDR3 sequences. Using triplicate sorts, approximately 300,000 cells were collected each time from every CD8+ T cell subset. This specimen comes from a study of CXCR3-negative and CXCR3-positive naive CD8 T cells. Study-wide points: Similarly elevated diversity marked both naive subsets, with memory CD8+ cells showing far lower diversity.

The chain joins TRBV7-2 to TRBJ1-1; TCRdb proposes TRBD1, but this gene call is untestable without DNA. The source is a human donor in good health. Some clones in this sample may be carry-over from other donors' samples. The sequencing input was memory CD8+ T cells from blood. CDR3 sequence: CASSSGRVQEAFF.